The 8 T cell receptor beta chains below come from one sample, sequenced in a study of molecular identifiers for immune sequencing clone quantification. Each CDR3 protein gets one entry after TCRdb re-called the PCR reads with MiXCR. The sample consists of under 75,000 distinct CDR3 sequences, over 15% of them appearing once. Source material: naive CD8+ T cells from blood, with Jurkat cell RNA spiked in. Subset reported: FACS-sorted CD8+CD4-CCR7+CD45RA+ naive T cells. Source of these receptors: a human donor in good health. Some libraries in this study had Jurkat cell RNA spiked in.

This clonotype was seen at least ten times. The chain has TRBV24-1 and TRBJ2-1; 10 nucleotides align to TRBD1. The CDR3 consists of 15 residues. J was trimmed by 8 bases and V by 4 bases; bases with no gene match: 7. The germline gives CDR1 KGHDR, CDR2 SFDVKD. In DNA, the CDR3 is TGTGCCACCAGTGAGCCGGGACAGGGGCCCTATGAGCAGTTCTTC. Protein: CATSEPGQGPYEQFF.

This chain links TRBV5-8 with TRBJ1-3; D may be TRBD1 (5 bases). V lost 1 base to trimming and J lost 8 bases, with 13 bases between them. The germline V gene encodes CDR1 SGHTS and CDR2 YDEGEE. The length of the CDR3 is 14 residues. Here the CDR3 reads CASSLRRSRDTIYF. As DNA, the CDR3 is TGTGCCAGCAGCTTGCGGCGGTCCAGGGACACCATATATTTT.

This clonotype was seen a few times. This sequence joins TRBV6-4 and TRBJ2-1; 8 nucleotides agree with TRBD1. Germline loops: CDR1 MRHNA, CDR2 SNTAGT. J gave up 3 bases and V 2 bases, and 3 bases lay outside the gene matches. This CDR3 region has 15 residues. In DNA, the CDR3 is TGTGCCAGCAGTGACAGCAGGGGGCTCTACAATGAGCAGTTCTTC. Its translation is CASSDSRGLYNEQFF.

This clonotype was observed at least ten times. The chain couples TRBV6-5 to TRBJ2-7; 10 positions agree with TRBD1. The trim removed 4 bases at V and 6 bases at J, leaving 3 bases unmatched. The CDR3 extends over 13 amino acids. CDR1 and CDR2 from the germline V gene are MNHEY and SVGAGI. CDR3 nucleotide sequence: TGTGCCAGCAGTTCCGGGACAGGGGTCGAGCAGTACTTC. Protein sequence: CASSSGTGVEQYF.

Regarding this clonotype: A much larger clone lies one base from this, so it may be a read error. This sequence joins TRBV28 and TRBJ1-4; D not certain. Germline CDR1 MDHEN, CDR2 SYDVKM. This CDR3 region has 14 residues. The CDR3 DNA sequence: TGTGCCAGCAGGGCAATGGCAACTAATGAAAAACCGTTTTTT. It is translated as CASRAMATNEKPFF. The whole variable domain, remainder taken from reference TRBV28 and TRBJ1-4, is DVKVTQSSRYLVKRTGEKVFLECVQDMDHENMFWYRQDPGLGLRLIYFSYDVKMKEKGDIPEGYSVSREKKERFSLILESASTNQTSMYLCASRAMATNEKPFFGSGTQLSVL.

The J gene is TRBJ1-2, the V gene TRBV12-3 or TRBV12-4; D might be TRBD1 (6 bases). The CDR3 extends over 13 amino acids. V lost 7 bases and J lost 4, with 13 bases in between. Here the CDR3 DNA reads TGTGCCAGCAAGGAGGGGGGCGCCTATGGCTACACCTTC. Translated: CASKEGGAYGYTF.

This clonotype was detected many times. CDR3 DNA sequence: TGTGCCAGCAGTTTCCTCCGGGCAAGCACAGATACGCAGTATTTT. Its translation is CASSFLRASTDTQYF. The chain joins TRBV12-3 or TRBV12-4 to TRBJ2-3; D is unresolved. CDR3 length: 15 residues. With 3 bases removed from V and 0 bases from J, the gap between germline ends came to 10 bases.

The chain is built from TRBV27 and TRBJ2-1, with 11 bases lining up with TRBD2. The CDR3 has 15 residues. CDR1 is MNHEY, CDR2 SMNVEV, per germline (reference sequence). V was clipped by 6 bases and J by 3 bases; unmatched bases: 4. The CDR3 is CASSLLAGGYNEQFF. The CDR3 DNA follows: TGTGCCAGCAGCCTTCTAGCGGGAGGCTACAATGAGCAGTTCTTC.